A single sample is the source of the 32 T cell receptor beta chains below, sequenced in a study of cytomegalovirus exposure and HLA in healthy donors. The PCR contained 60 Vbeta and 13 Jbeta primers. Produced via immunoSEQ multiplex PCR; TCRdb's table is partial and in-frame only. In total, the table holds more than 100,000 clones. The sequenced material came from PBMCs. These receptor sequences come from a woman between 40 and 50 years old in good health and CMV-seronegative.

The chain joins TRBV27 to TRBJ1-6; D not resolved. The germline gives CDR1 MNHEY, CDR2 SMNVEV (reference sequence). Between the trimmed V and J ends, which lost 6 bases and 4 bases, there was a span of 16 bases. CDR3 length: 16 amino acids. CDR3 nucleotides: TGTGCCAGCAGCAGAGAACAGACGGCTTATAATTCACCCCTCCACTTT. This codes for CASSREQTAYNSPLHF.

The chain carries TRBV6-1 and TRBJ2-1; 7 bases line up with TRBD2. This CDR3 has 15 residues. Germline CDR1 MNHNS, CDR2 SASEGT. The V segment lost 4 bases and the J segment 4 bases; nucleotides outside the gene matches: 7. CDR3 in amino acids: CASSGSGVAYNEQFF. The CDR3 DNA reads TGTGCCAGCAGTGGGAGCGGGGTGGCATACAATGAGCAGTTCTTC.

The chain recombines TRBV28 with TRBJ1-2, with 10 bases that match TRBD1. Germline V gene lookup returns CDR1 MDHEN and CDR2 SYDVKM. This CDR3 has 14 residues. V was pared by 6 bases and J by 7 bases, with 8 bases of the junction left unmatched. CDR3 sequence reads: CASREPGQGFGYTF. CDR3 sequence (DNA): TGTGCCAGCAGAGAGCCGGGACAGGGGTTTGGCTACACCTTC.

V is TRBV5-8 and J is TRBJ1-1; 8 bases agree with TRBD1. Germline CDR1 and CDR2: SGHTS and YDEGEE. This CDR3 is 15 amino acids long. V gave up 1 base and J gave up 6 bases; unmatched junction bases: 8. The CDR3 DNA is TGTGCCAGCAGCTTGCCGGGACAGGCAAAGGCTGAAGCTTTCTTT. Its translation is CASSLPGQAKAEAFF.

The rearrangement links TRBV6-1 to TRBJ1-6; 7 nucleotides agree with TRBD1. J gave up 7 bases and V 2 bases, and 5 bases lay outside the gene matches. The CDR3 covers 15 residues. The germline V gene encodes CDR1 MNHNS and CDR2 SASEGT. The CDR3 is CASSETGQFNSPLHF. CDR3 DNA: TGTGCCAGCAGTGAAACGGGACAGTTCAATTCACCCCTCCACTTT.

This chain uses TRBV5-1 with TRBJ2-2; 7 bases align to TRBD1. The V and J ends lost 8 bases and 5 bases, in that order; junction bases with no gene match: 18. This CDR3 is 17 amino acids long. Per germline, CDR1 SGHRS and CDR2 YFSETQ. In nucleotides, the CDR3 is TGCGCCAGTTCCCCTGGACCGAGACAGGGAGATACCGGGGAGCTGTTTTTT. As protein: CASSPGPRQGDTGELFF.

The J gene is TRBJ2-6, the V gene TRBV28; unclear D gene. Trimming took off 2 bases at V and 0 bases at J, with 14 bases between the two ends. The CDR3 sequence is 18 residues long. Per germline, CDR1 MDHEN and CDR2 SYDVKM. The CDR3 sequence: CASSLTAVLLSGANVLTF. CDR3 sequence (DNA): TGTGCCAGCAGTTTAACGGCGGTTTTACTCTCTGGGGCCAACGTCCTGACTTTC.

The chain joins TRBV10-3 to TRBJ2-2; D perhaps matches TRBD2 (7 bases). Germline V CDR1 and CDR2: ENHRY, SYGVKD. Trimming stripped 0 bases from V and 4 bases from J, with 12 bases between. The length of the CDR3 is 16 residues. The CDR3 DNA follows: TGTGCCATCAGTGAGTCGAAGGGGGGGCCCACCGGGGAGCTGTTTTTT. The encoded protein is CAISESKGGPTGELFF.

CDR3 protein: CAISESNQGASEQYF. CDR3 bases: TGTGCCATCAGTGAGTCGAATCAGGGGGCGAGCGAGCAGTACTTC. This chain uses TRBV10-3 with TRBJ2-7; 8 bases are shared with TRBD1. This CDR3 is 15 amino acids long. The V gene end was trimmed by 0 bases and the J gene end by 6 bases; junction bases not matched to a gene: 7. The germline V gene has CDR1 ENHRY and CDR2 SYGVKD.

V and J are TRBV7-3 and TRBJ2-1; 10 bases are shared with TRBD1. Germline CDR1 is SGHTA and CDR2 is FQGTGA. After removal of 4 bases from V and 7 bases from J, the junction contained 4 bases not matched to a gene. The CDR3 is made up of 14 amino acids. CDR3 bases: TGTGCCAGCAGCTCAGACAGGGGGCCTAATGAGCAGTTCTTC. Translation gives CASSSDRGPNEQFF.

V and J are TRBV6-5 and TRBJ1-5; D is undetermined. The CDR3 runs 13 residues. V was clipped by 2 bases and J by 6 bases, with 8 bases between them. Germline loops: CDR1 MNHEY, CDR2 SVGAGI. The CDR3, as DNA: TGTGCCAGCAGTTACGGCGGAGGTCAGCCCCAGCATTTT. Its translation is CASSYGGGQPQHF.

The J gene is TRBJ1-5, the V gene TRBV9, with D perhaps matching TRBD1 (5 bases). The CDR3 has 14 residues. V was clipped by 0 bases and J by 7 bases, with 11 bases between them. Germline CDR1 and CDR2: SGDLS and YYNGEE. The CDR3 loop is CASSVEDRGQPQHF. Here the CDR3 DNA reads TGTGCCAGCAGCGTAGAAGACAGAGGACAGCCCCAGCATTTT.

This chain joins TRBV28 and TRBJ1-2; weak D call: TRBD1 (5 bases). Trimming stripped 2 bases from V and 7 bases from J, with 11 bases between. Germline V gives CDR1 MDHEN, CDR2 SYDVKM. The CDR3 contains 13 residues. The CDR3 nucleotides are TGTGCCAGCAGTTTACAGGGAAAAGGTGGCTACACCTTC. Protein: CASSLQGKGGYTF.

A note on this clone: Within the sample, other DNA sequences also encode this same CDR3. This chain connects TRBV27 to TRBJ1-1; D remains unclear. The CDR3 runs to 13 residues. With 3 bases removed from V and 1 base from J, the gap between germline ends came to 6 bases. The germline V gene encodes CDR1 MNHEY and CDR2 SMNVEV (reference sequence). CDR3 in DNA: TGTGCCAGCAGTTTTAGAGGGAACACTGAAGCTTTCTTT. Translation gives CASSFRGNTEAFF.

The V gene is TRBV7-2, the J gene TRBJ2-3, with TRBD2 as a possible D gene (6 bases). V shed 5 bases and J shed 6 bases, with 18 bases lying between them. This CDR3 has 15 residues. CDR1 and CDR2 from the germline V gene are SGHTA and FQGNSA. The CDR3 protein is CASSLGWGGADTQYF. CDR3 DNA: TGTGCCAGCAGCCTGGGGTGGGGCGGGGCGGATACGCAGTATTTT. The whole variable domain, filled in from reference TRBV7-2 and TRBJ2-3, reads GAGVSQSPSNKVTEKGKDVELRCDPISGHTALYWYRQSLGQGLEFLIYFQGNSAPDKSGLPSDRFSAERTGGSVSTLTIQRTQQEDSAVYLCASSLGWGGADTQYFGPGTRLTVL.

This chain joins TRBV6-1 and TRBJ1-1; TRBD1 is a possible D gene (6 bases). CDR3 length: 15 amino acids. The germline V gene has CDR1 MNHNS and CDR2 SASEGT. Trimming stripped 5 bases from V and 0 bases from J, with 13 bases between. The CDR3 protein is CASSPGQPMNTEAFF. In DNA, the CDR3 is TGTGCCAGCAGTCCCGGACAGCCCATGAACACTGAAGCTTTCTTT.

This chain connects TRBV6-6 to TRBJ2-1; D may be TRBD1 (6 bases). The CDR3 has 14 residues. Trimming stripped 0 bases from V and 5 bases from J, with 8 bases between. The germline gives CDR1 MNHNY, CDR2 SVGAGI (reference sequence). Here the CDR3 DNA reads TGTGCCAGCAGTTACTCGGGGACAAACAATGAGCAGTTCTTC. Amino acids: CASSYSGTNNEQFF.

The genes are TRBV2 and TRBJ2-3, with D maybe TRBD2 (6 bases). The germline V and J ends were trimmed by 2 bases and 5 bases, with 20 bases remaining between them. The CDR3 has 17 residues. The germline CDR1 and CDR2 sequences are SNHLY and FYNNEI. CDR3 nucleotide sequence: TGTGCCAGCAGTGAACTCCGAACACTGTGGGGGGAAGATACGCAGTATTTT. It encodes CASSELRTLWGEDTQYF. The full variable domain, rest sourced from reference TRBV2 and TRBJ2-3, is EPEVTQTPSHQVTQMGQEVILRCVPISNHLYFYWYRQILGQKVEFLVSFYNNEISEKSEIFDDQFSVERPDGSNFTLKIRSTKLEDSAMYFCASSELRTLWGEDTQYFGPGTRLTVL.

The CDR3 loop is CASSLEQNYGYTF. The CDR3 nucleotides are TGTGCCAGCAGCTTAGAACAGAACTATGGCTACACCTTC. The rearrangement links TRBV7-9 to TRBJ1-2, with D hard to call. The CDR3 sequence is 13 residues long. Germline lookup yields CDR1 SEHNR and CDR2 FQNEAQ (reference sequence). V was trimmed by 1 base and J by 2 bases, leaving 5 bases between them.

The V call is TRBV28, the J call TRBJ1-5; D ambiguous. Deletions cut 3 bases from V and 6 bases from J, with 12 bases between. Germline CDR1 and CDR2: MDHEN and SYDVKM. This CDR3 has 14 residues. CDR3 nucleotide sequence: TGTGCCAGCAGTTTGGTGGGAGTAGTTCAGCCCCAGCATTTT. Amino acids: CASSLVGVVQPQHF.

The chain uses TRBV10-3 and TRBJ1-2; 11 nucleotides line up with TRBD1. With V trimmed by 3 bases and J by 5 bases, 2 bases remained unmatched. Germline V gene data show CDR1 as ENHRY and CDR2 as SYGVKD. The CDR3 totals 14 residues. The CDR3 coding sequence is TGTGCCATCAGTGAACGGGACAGGGGGTATGGCTACACCTTC. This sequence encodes CAISERDRGYGYTF.

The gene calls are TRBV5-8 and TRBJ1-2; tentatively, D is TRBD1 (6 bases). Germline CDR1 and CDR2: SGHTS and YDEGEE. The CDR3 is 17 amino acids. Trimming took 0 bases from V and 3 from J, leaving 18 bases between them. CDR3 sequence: CASSLGFGGAADYGYTF. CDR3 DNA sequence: TGTGCCAGCAGCTTGGGTTTCGGGGGGGCAGCGGACTATGGCTACACCTTC.

CDR3 sequence reads: CASSGLLAGALNEQFF. CDR3 nucleotide sequence: TGCGCCAGCAGCGGACTTCTAGCGGGGGCCCTAAATGAGCAGTTCTTC. The chain recombines TRBV5-1 with TRBJ2-1, with 10 nucleotides matching TRBD2. The V segment lost 4 bases and the J segment 7 bases; nucleotides outside the gene matches: 11. The CDR3 sequence is 16 residues long. The germline gives CDR1 SGHRS, CDR2 YFSETQ. Complete variable domain (other parts from reference TRBV5-1 and TRBJ2-1): KAGVTQTPRYLIKTRGQQVTLSCSPISGHRSVSWYQQTPGQGLQFLFEYFSETQRNKGNFPGRFSGRQFSNSRSEMNVSTLELGDSALYLCASSGLLAGALNEQFFGPGTRLTVL.

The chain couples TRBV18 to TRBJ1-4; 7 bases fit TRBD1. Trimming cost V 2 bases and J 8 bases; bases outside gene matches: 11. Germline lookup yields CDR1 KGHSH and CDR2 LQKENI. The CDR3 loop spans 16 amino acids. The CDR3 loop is CASSPAGGTVNEKLFF. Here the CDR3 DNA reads TGTGCCAGCTCACCAGCGGGCGGGACAGTTAACGAAAAACTGTTTTTT. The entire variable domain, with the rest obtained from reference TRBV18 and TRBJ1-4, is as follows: NAGVMQNPRHLVRRRGQEARLRCSPMKGHSHVYWYRQLPEEGLKFMVYLQKENIIDESGMPKERFSAEFPKEGPSILRIQQVVRGDSAAYFCASSPAGGTVNEKLFFGSGTQLSVL.

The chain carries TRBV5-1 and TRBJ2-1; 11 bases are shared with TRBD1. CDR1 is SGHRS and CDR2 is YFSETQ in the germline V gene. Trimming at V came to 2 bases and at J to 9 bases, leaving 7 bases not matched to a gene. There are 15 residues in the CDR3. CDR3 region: CASSFGTGGTGEQFF. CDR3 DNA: TGCGCCAGCAGCTTCGGGACAGGGGGTACGGGTGAGCAGTTCTTC.

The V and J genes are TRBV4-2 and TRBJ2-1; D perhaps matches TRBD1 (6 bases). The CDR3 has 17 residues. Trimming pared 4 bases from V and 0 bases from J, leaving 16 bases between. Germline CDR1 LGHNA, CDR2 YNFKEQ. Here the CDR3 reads CASSPHMGADSYNEQFF. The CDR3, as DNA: TGTGCCAGCAGCCCCCACATGGGGGCGGACTCCTACAATGAGCAGTTCTTC.

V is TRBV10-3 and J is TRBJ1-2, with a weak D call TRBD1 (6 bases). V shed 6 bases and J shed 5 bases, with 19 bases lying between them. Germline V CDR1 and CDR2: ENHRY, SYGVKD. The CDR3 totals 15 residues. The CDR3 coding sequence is TGTGCCATCAGCCCCGACACAGGGTTCCTTTATGGCTACACCTTC. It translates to CAISPDTGFLYGYTF.

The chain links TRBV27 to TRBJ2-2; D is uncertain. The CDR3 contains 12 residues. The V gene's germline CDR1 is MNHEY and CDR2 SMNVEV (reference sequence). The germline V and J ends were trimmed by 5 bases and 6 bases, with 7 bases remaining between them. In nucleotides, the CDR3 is TGTGCCAGCAGTCCCCCCTCCGGGGAGCTGTTTTTT. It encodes CASSPPSGELFF.

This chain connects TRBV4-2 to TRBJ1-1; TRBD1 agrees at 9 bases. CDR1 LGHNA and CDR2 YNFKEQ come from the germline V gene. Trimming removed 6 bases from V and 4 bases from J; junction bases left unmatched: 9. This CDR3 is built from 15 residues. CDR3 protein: CASSLSGTGTTEAFF. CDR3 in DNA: TGTGCCAGCAGTCTATCCGGGACAGGGACCACTGAAGCTTTCTTT.

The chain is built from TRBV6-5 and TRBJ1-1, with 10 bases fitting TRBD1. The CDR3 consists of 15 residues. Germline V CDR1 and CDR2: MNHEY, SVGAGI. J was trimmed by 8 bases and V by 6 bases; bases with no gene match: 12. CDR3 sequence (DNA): TGTGCCAGCAGCTACGGGGGACAGGGGAGAGCCGAAGCTTTCTTT. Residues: CASSYGGQGRAEAFF.

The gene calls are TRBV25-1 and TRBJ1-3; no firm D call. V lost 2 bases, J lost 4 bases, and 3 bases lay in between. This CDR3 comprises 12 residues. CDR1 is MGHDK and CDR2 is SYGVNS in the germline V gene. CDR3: CASSELGNTIYF. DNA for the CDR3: TGTGCCAGCAGTGAACTCGGAAACACCATATATTTT.

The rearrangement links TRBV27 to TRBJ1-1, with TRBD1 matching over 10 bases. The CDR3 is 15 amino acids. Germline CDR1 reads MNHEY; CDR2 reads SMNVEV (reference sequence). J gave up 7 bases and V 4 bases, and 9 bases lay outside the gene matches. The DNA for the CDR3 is TGTGCCAGCAGTTCCAAGACAGGGGGCCGTGATGAAGCTTTCTTT. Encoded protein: CASSSKTGGRDEAFF.